This TCR beta chain is from a study of cytomegalovirus exposure and HLA in healthy donors. Overall study: The same platform as the roughly 670 first-cohort repertoires was used for the 130 or so validation repertoires, a later analysis reported.

The germline gives CDR1 MDHEN, CDR2 SYDVKM. Trimming took off 9 bases at V and 2 bases at J, with 20 bases between the two ends. The CDR3 has 15 amino acids. The data were produced by immunoSEQ multiplex PCR, yet TCRdb's version contains in-frame clones alone and is incomplete. The sample carries some 100,000 clones, 70% to 90% recorded once. This chain connects TRBV28 to TRBJ2-7; tentatively, D is TRBD1 (6 bases). The receptor's source is a man aged 18 to 29 in good health and CMV-seronegative. Sequencing was done on a sample of PBMCs. CDR3 loop: CASIPRTAYPYEQYF. The DNA of the CDR3 is TGTGCCAGTATCCCCCGGACAGCATATCCCTACGAGCAGTACTTC.